This T cell receptor beta chain is from a study of T cells after yellow fever vaccination. The study's findings and limits: Booster sampling recovered most clones from primary vaccination (roughly 97% CD4, approximately 88% CD8).

TCRdb analysed the 5' RACE reads with MiXCR anew, one entry per CDR3 protein. This sample has about 58,000 distinct CDR3 sequences, with roughly 7.4% found just once. As for this clonotype: Its antigen is not known.

The CDR3 length is 21 residues. The V gene's germline CDR1 is SEHNR and CDR2 FQNEAQ (reference sequence). V was shortened by 1 base and J by 0 bases, with 24 bases between the two germline ends. The chain joins TRBV7-9 to TRBJ1-4, with D unclear. The TCR sequence derives from a man aged 18 to 30 who received the YFV17D yellow fever vaccine. The sample in question was CD8+ T cells sorted from PBMCs, obtained on the day of the first yellow fever vaccination. The CDR3 nucleotides are TGTGCCAGCAGCTTAGTGGTCCCAGATCCTTTACACCTTGCAACTAATGAAAAACTGTTTTTT. This translates into CASSLVVPDPLHLATNEKLFF.